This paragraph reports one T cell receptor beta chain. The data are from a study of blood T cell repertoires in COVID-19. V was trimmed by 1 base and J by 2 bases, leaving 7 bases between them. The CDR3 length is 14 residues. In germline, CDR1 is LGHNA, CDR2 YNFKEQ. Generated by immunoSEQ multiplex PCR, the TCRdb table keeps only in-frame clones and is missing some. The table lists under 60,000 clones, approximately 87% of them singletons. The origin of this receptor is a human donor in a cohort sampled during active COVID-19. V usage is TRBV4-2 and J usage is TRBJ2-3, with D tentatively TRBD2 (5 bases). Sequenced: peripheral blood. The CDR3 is CASSQGGDTDTQYF. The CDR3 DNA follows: TGTGCCAGCAGCCAAGGGGGAGACACAGATACGCAGTATTTT.